The 26 T cell receptor beta chains presented below share a single source sample, sequenced in a study of CD8+CD57+ T cells in acquired aplastic anemia. Genomic DNA constituted the template upon which TCR beta VDJ and CDR3 profiling was performed. Using its own MiXCR run on the reads, TCRdb lists one record per CDR3 protein. The sample lists fewer than 150,000 distinct CDR3 sequences; about half were seen once. Material: sorted CD4+, CD8+, or CD8+CD57+ T cells (not recorded which) from PBMCs. The receptors originated from a human donor in good health, serving as a control.

This clonotype was seen many times. This chain joins TRBV3-1 and TRBJ2-7, with D unclear. The CDR3 runs to 11 residues. Germline CDR1 is LGHDT and CDR2 is YNNKEL (reference sequence). Trimming shortened V by 2 bases and J by 5 bases, and 4 bases separated the two germline ends. CDR3 residues: CASSQYDEQYF. DNA for the CDR3: TGTGCCAGCAGCCAATATGACGAGCAGTACTTC.

This clonotype was observed at least ten times. The DNA for the CDR3 is TGTGCCAGCAGCCTTTCCCAGGGGTTTAGGTACGAGCAGTACTTC. Translated: CASSLSQGFRYEQYF. The chain uses TRBV3-1 and TRBJ2-7; weak D call: TRBD1 (6 bases). With 4 bases removed from V and 4 bases from J, the gap between germline ends came to 17 bases. This CDR3 is 15 amino acids long. Germline CDR1 is LGHDT and CDR2 is YNNKEL (reference sequence).

In this sample, this clonotype turned up a few times. The rearrangement links TRBV18 to TRBJ2-1; tentative D call: TRBD1 (5 bases). Germline assignment: CDR1 KGHSH and CDR2 LQKENI. The CDR3 extends over 15 amino acids. Trimming left V 3 bases short and J 3 bases short, with 12 bases between. CDR3 bases: TGTGCCAGCTCACCTAGACAGCAAGGCTACAATGAGCAGTTCTTC. It is translated as CASSPRQQGYNEQFF. Using reference TRBV18 and TRBJ2-1 for the parts outside the CDR3, the full variable domain is NAGVMQNPRHLVRRRGQEARLRCSPMKGHSHVYWYRQLPEEGLKFMVYLQKENIIDESGMPKERFSAEFPKEGPSILRIQQVVRGDSAAYFCASSPRQQGYNEQFFGPGTRLTVL.

Points on this clonotype: A much larger clone lies one base from this, so it may be a read error. This chain links TRBV5-1 with TRBJ2-1; 9 bases are a match to TRBD2. CDR1 is SGHRS, CDR2 YFSETQ, per germline. V lost 3 bases, J lost 4 bases, and 8 bases stayed unmatched. CDR3 length: 16 amino acids. CDR3 sequence (DNA): TGCGCCAGCAGCTCGGTGGCGGGGGGGCCATACAATGAGCAGTTCTTC. It encodes CASSSVAGGPYNEQFF.

The rearrangement joins TRBV10-3 to TRBJ2-1, with 9 positions matching TRBD2. The length of the CDR3 is 17 residues. V lost 3 bases to trimming and J lost 2 bases; unmatched junction nucleotides: 8. Germline V gene sequence: CDR1 ENHRY, CDR2 SYGVKD. The DNA of the CDR3 is TGTGCCATCAGTGACCTTAGCGGGGGCGCGGCCTACAATGAGCAGTTCTTC. This translates into CAISDLSGGAAYNEQFF.

About this clonotype: At one end the junction does not follow the germline gene, possibly because of a read error. The genes are TRBV15 and TRBJ1-3; no reliable D call. Looked up from germline, CDR1 is LNHNV and CDR2 is YYDKDF (reference sequence). The CDR3 length is 16 residues. CDR3 in DNA: TGTGCCGCCAGCAGAGATACGACACGCTCTGGAAACACCATATATTTT. Translating it yields CAASRDTTRSGNTIYF.

V usage is TRBV10-3 and J usage is TRBJ1-5; tentative D call: TRBD1 (6 bases). The CDR3 covers 17 residues. V was trimmed by 10 bases and J by 2 bases, leaving 24 bases between them. CDR1 and CDR2 from the germline V gene are ENHRY and SYGVKD. CDR3 residues: CATGQGRAREGNQPQHF. The DNA for the CDR3 is TGTGCCACGGGGCAGGGGAGAGCCCGGGAAGGCAATCAGCCCCAGCATTTT.

About this clonotype itself: At one boundary the junction diverges from the germline segment, which might be a read error. The V call is TRBV10-3, the J call TRBJ1-6; 8 bases line up with TRBD1. This CDR3 contains 15 residues. CDR1 and CDR2 from the germline V gene are ENHRY and SYGVKD. The DNA for the CDR3 is TGTGCCCTCAGGGAGGGACAGGAGAGGAATTCACCCCTCCACTTT. Encoded protein: CALREGQERNSPLHF.

V and J are TRBV20-1 and TRBJ1-6; D is ambiguous. V lost 3 bases and J lost 8, with 14 bases in between. The CDR3 is 14 residues long. Germline values: CDR1 DFQATT, CDR2 SNEGSKA (reference sequence). The DNA of the CDR3 is TGCAGTGCTAGCTATGAGACCGAATATTCACCCCTCCACTTT. It yields the protein CSASYETEYSPLHF.

The chain joins TRBV10-3 to TRBJ1-6, with 10 nucleotides matching TRBD1. The CDR3 covers 15 residues. Looked up from germline, CDR1 is ENHRY and CDR2 is SYGVKD. The trim removed 10 bases at V and 3 bases at J, leaving 6 bases unmatched. CDR3 sequence (DNA): TGTGCCAAGCGACAGGGGGCAGGCTATAATTCACCCCTCCACTTT. This codes for CAKRQGAGYNSPLHF.

The chain has TRBV20-1 and TRBJ2-3; D unclear. In germline, CDR1 is DFQATT, CDR2 SNEGSKA (reference sequence). V was trimmed by 3 bases and J by 2 bases, leaving 6 bases between them. The CDR3 spans 12 residues. CDR3 loop: CSASGYTDTQYF. For the CDR3, the DNA is TGCAGTGCTAGCGGGTACACAGATACGCAGTATTTT.

V usage is TRBV29-1 and J usage is TRBJ1-2; the match to TRBD1 covers 8 bases. The CDR3 consists of 12 residues. Looked up from germline, CDR1 is SQVTM and CDR2 is ANQGSEA. The ends lost 6 bases at V and 8 bases at J; junction bases unmatched: 8. The CDR3 region is CSVGQGAQGYTF. The CDR3 nucleotides read TGCAGCGTCGGCCAGGGGGCGCAAGGCTACACCTTC.

Ten or more counts support this clonotype. DNA of the CDR3: TGCGCCAGCAGACATGACGCGGGGGAGCAGTACTTC. Amino acids: CASRHDAGEQYF. The chain joins TRBV5-1 to TRBJ2-7, with D perhaps TRBD2 (6 bases). CDR3 length: 12 residues. The germline V gene encodes CDR1 SGHRS and CDR2 YFSETQ. Trimming left V 5 bases short and J 7 bases short, with 13 bases between.

Details on this clonotype: The junction and the germline gene differ at one end; a read error may be behind it. The chain uses TRBV27 and TRBJ1-4, with D possibly matching TRBD1 (6 bases). CDR1 and CDR2 from the germline V gene are MNHEY and SMNVEV (reference sequence). The CDR3 length is 17 residues. The CDR3 region has the DNA TGTGCCAGCAGTTCCCCACCCGCCGGAGGGGGGAATGAAAAACTGTCTTTT. Translating it yields CASSSPPAGGGNEKLSF. Together with reference TRBV27 and TRBJ1-4, the CDR3 gives the full variable domain: EAQVTQNPRYLITVTGKKLTVTCSQNMNHEYMSWYRQDPGLGLRQIYYSMNVEVTDKGDVPEGYKVSRKEKRNFPLILESPSPNQTSLYFCASSSPPAGGGNEKLSFGSGTQLSVL.

This clonotype occurred a few times. The genes are TRBV6-2 or TRBV6-3 and TRBJ2-3; possibly TRBD2 for D (6 bases). CDR3 length: 14 residues. Germline CDR1 and CDR2: MNHEY and SVGEGT. V lost 7 bases to trimming and J lost 2 bases, with 13 bases between them. The CDR3 loop reads CASTRDSNTDTQYF. As DNA, the CDR3 is TGTGCCAGCACCCGGGACTCAAACACAGATACGCAGTATTTT.

V and J are TRBV7-8 and TRBJ2-3; D not resolved. CDR1 and CDR2 from the germline V gene are SGHVS and FQNEAQ. The CDR3 has 15 amino acids. V gave up 5 bases and J gave up 3 bases, with 15 bases separating them. Written as DNA, the CDR3 is TGTGCCAGCAGCGGAAAACCGGACGGGACAGATACGCAGTATTTT. Amino acids: CASSGKPDGTDTQYF.

The rearrangement joins TRBV30 to TRBJ1-3; weak D call: TRBD1 (6 bases). CDR1 and CDR2 (germline): GTSNPN, SVGIG (reference sequence). The CDR3 loop spans 13 amino acids. With 7 bases removed from V and 2 bases from J, the gap between germline ends came to 12 bases. The CDR3 DNA sequence: TGTGCCTCATCCGGGACACCTGGAAACACCATATATTTT. It codes for CASSGTPGNTIYF.

The genes are TRBV24-1 and TRBJ1-1, with 8 bases aligning to TRBD1. Trimming removed 4 bases from V and 2 bases from J; junction bases left unmatched: 8. Germline V lookup: CDR1 KGHDR, CDR2 SFDVKD. There are 16 residues in the CDR3. This chain's CDR3 is CATSDHRQGPNTEAFF. CDR3 nucleotides: TGTGCCACCAGTGACCACCGACAGGGGCCTAACACTGAAGCTTTCTTT.

The count of this clonotype is one. This may be a read error: a much more frequent sequence differs by one nucleotide. Here the CDR3 omits its conserved ending phenylalanine or tryptophan, so a read error is the likely source. Here the CDR3 reads CASSYGMMNTEAFS. CDR3 coding DNA: TGTGCCAGCAGTTATGGGATGATGAACACTGAAGCTTTCTCT. The V call is TRBV6-2 or TRBV6-3, the J call TRBJ1-1; D gene uncertain. V lost 3 bases, J lost 0 bases, and 8 bases lay in between. Germline values: CDR1 MNHEY, CDR2 SVGEGT. The CDR3 has 14 residues.

The V call is TRBV18, the J call TRBJ2-2, with 11 bases aligning to TRBD1. This CDR3 has 16 residues. The germline CDR1 and CDR2 sequences are KGHSH and LQKENI. The V and J ends lost 3 bases and 6 bases, in that order; junction bases with no gene match: 6. Here the CDR3 DNA reads TGTGCCAGCTCACCTCCGGGACAGGGGGTCTCCGGGGAGCTGTTTTTT. Protein product: CASSPPGQGVSGELFF.

This clonotype was observed a few times. The J gene is TRBJ2-1, the V gene TRBV18; D is perhaps TRBD1 (7 bases). The CDR3 length is 15 residues. Trimming took 5 bases from V and 1 from J, leaving 12 bases between them. Germline V gives CDR1 KGHSH, CDR2 LQKENI. Here the CDR3 reads CASSTGGQSYNEQFF. CDR3 bases: TGTGCCAGCTCAACCGGGGGACAGTCCTACAATGAGCAGTTCTTC. Based on the CDR3 plus reference TRBV18 and TRBJ2-1, the full variable domain is NAGVMQNPRHLVRRRGQEARLRCSPMKGHSHVYWYRQLPEEGLKFMVYLQKENIIDESGMPKERFSAEFPKEGPSILRIQQVVRGDSAAYFCASSTGGQSYNEQFFGPGTRLTVL.

This clonotype was observed many times. The rearrangement links TRBV5-1 to TRBJ1-1; D remains unclear. The CDR3 extends over 12 amino acids. The V end lost 0 bases, the J end lost 7 bases, and 7 bases lay between the germline ends. Germline V gives CDR1 SGHRS, CDR2 YFSETQ. The CDR3 spells CASSLDQYEAFF. The CDR3 DNA follows: TGCGCCAGCAGCTTGGATCAGTATGAAGCTTTCTTT.

This clonotype was counted ten times or more. V is TRBV20-1 and J is TRBJ2-3; 14 positions match TRBD2. This CDR3 has 14 amino acids. J lost 5 bases, V lost 6 bases, and 4 bases had no gene match. Germline V lookup: CDR1 DFQATT, CDR2 SNEGSKA (reference sequence). For the CDR3, the DNA is TGCAGTGCCCGGACTAGCGGGGGGCAAGATACGCAGTATTTT. Its protein product is CSARTSGGQDTQYF.

This clonotype has ten or more counts. The V gene is TRBV6-2 or TRBV6-3, the J gene TRBJ1-4; D gene ambiguous. Germline loops: CDR1 MNHEY, CDR2 SVGEGT. There are 15 residues in the CDR3. Deletions cut 5 bases from V and 6 bases from J, with 16 bases between. In DNA, the CDR3 is TGTGCCAGCAGTCCCTACGTGGAAGAGCATGAAAAACTGTTTTTT. This translates into CASSPYVEEHEKLFF.

This chain connects TRBV2 to TRBJ2-3, with 7 bases identical to TRBD2. CDR3 length: 10 amino acids. Germline CDR1 and CDR2: SNHLY and FYNNEI. V was pared by 7 bases and J by 11 bases, with 3 bases of the junction left unmatched. CDR3 DNA: TGTGCCAGCACAGGACTAGAGCAGTATTTT. Translation: CASTGLEQYF.

Ten or more counts support this clonotype. Sequence at one end of the junction differs from germline and may be a read error. The V gene is TRBV12-3 or TRBV12-4, the J gene TRBJ2-1; 10 bases fit TRBD2. The CDR3 contains 14 residues. In nucleotides, the CDR3 is TGTGCCAGCAGTATAGCGGGGGGAAACAATGAGCAGTTCTTC. Translating it yields CASSIAGGNNEQFF.